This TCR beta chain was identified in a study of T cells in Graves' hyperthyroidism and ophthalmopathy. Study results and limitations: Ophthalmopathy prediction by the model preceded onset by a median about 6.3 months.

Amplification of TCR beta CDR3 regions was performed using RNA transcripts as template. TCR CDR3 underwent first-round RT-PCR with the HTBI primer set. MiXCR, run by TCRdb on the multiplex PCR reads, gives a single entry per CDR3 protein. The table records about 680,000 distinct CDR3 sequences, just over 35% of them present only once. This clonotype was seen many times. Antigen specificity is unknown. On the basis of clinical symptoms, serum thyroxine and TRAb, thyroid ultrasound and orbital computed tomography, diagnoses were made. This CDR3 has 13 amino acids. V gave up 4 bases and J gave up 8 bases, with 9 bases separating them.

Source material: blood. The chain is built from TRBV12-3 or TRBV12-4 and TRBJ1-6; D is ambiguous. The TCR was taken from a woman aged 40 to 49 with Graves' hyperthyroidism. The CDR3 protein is CASSSGDYSPLHF. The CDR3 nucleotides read TGTGCCAGCAGTTCCGGGGATTATTCACCCCTCCACTTT.